This TCR beta chain was sequenced during a study of blood T cell repertoires in COVID-19. Looking at the study overall: The origin of the acute and convalescent COVID-19 samples was the United States, Italy and Spain. From T cells, B-cell-depleted T cells, or PBMCs came the material, which was cDNA or gDNA.

Clones were sequenced by immunoSEQ multiplex PCR, and TCRdb holds only the in-frame ones, with some missing. This table has over 200,000 clones, under 90% appearing once. Seattle researchers signed up patients amid active infection and tracked them longitudinally. V lost 9 bases to trimming and J lost 5 bases; unmatched junction nucleotides: 9. In germline, CDR1 is MNHEY, CDR2 SVGAGI. CDR3 length: 14 residues. This receptor was identified in a man between 45 and 60 years old with COVID-19, enrolled during active disease. The sequenced sample was peripheral blood. The chain links TRBV6-5 to TRBJ1-5, with 8 positions matching TRBD1. DNA of the CDR3: TGTGCCAGTAAACGGGACAGGACGGATCAGCCCCAGCATTTT. It codes for CASKRDRTDQPQHF.